This T cell receptor (beta chain) stems from a study of blood T cell repertoires in COVID-19. This CDR3 has 13 residues. Trimming shortened V by 4 bases and J by 4 bases, and 10 bases separated the two germline ends. The germline gives CDR1 MDHEN, CDR2 SYDVKM. How the authors handled the data: Nucleated cell counts were estimated from reference gene primer amplification. Here immunoSEQ multiplex PCR was the method, and the copy in TCRdb shows in-frame clones only, minus some. V and J calls and clone size are as listed in that table; D and trimming were resolved from the DNA. The table includes 130,000 to 150,000 clones, about nine tenths detected once.

This sequence originates from a man aged 50 to 60 with active or convalescent COVID-19. This chain joins TRBV28 and TRBJ1-1; D possibly corresponds to TRBD1 (6 bases). The sequenced sample was peripheral blood. The CDR3 DNA reads as TGTGCCAGCAGTTCAGGGGAGATCACTGAAGCTTTCTTT. The encoded protein is CASSSGEITEAFF.